This is a list of T cell receptor beta chains from one sample in a study of blood T cell repertoires in COVID-19. TCRdb's copy holds only in-frame clones and misses some; the assay was immunoSEQ multiplex PCR. The sample lists around 290,000 clones, around 87% occurring once. Sequenced input: peripheral blood. All receptors derive from a woman between 45 and 60 years old who had recovered from COVID-19. Both conserved end residues are part of each CDR3. D genes are given only for firm matches. Where a row states a size, it is once, few, many or the class of an expanded clone; other rows omit it.

size,D,J,V,DNA,CDR3
.,TRBD1,TRBJ2-2,TRBV28,TGTGCCAGCAGTCCCCCAGACAGGGACACCGGGGAGCTGTTTTTT,CASSPPDRDTGELFF
.,.,TRBJ2-1,TRBV3-1/TRBV3-2,TGTGCCAGCAGCCAACTAGGGGCTCTATTCGGCAATGAGCAGTTCTTC,CASSQLGALFGNEQFF
.,.,TRBJ1-2,TRBV28,TGTGCCAGCAGTATAGGGGATCACGGCTACACCTTC,CASSIGDHGYTF
.,.,TRBJ2-3,TRBV15,TGTGCCACCAGCAGAGCCCTTGACAGAACAGATACGCAGTATTTT,CATSRALDRTDTQYF
.,.,TRBJ2-5,TRBV30,TGTGCCTGGAGTCGGGGGTTCCAAGAGACCCAGTACTTC,CAWSRGFQETQYF
.,.,TRBJ2-7,TRBV7-9,TGTGCCAGCAGCGTCCCGGGGGAGCAGTACTTC,CASSVPGEQYF
.,.,TRBJ1-2,TRBV28,TGTGCCAGCAGGACGACATTGAACTATGGCTACACCTTC,CASRTTLNYGYTF
.,TRBD1,TRBJ1-1,TRBV6-6,TGTGCCAGCAGTTTTTTGGTCAGGGGGCGCAAGACTGAAGCTTTCTTT,CASSFLVRGRKTEAFF
.,.,TRBJ2-7,TRBV30,TGTGCCTGGAGTGTGACTAGCTCCTACGAGCAGTACTTC,CAWSVTSSYEQYF
.,.,TRBJ2-3,TRBV9,TGTGCCAGCAGCGTAGCTCTCGATACGCAGTATTTT,CASSVALDTQYF
once,TRBD1,TRBJ2-7,TRBV27,TGTGCCAGCAGTCACATATCGGGACAGCCAACCTCCTACGAGCAGTACTTC,CASSHISGQPTSYEQYF
.,TRBD1,TRBJ1-1,TRBV6-2/TRBV6-3,TGTGCCAGCAGTTTGGACAGGGGGCTTGGGAGGTCTGAAGCTTTCTTT,CASSLDRGLGRSEAFF
.,.,TRBJ2-1,TRBV2,TGTGCCACCGCGGAGGGGTCGAGCTACAATGAGCAGTTCTTC,CATAEGSSYNEQFF
.,.,TRBJ1-6,TRBV28,TGTGCCAGCAGTAGCCGGGACAACGACCTTAATTCACCCCTCCACTTT,CASSSRDNDLNSPLHF
.,.,TRBJ1-6,TRBV4-3,TGCGCCAGCAGCCAAGATCTGTCCAGCTCCTATAATTCACCCCTCCACTTT,CASSQDLSSSYNSPLHF
once,TRBD2,TRBJ2-1,TRBV7-7,TGTGCTAGCAGCCAGACTAGCGGGACCAACAATGAGCAGTTCTTC,CASSQTSGTNNEQFF
.,.,TRBJ1-1,TRBV6-5,TGTGCCAGCAGCCTTGGGCGTGGGGGGGGCACTGAAGCTTTCTTT,CASSLGRGGGTEAFF
many,.,TRBJ1-5,TRBV12-3/TRBV12-4,TGTGCCAGCACAGGGGAGAGCAATCAGCCCCAGCATTTT,CASTGESNQPQHF
once,.,TRBJ2-7,TRBV29-1,TGCAGCGTGAGCGAGGAGGGCATCGAGCAGTACTTC,CSVSEEGIEQYF
few,TRBD2,TRBJ2-1,TRBV7-3,TGTGCCAGCAGCTCTGGACTAGCCGGAACGCAGTTCTTC,CASSSGLAGTQFF
once,.,TRBJ1-2,TRBV28,TGTGCCAGCAGTTTACAGGGTTATGGCTACACCTTC,CASSLQGYGYTF
.,.,TRBJ1-1,TRBV6-2/TRBV6-3,TGTGCCAGCAGTTACTCGTCAGGGATCGGGAACACTGAAGCTTTCTTT,CASSYSSGIGNTEAFF